The T cell receptor beta chain described here comes from a study of CD8 T cells in ankylosing spondylitis. The authors made TCR beta libraries by quantitative 5'-RACE with molecular barcodes. Each CDR3 protein gets one entry after TCRdb re-called the 5' RACE reads with MiXCR. The sample yields about 220,000 distinct CDR3 sequences, 6% to 8.5% seen once. The V and J ends lost 4 bases and 0 bases, in that order; junction bases with no gene match: 7. The CDR3 loop spans 17 amino acids. Germline-derived CDR1 and CDR2 are SGHRS and YFSETQ. The study's findings and limits: In ankylosing spondylitis blood, a motif of eight highly homologous TCR beta variants appeared characteristic.

A word on this clonotype: The target antigen is unknown.

The rearrangement joins TRBV5-1 to TRBJ2-6; TRBD2 matches 7 bases. Input material: blood, either unsorted or a sorted T cell fraction (not recorded which). This clonotype was sampled from a male donor with ankylosing spondylitis. CDR3 nucleotide sequence: TGCGCCAGCAGCCGCCGGGGCGGGAGCTCTGGGGCCAACGTCCTGACTTTC. Protein: CASSRRGGSSGANVLTF.